A selection of T cell receptor beta chains follows, all from one sample in a study of blood T cell repertoires in COVID-19. Generated by immunoSEQ multiplex PCR, the TCRdb table keeps only in-frame clones and is missing some. The sample lists some 250,000 clones; just under 85% were seen once. What was sequenced was PBMCs or T cells enriched from blood (not recorded which). The receptors come from a man aged 35-49 years who had recovered from COVID-19. Each CDR3 is given with its conserved first and last residue. A D gene is named only where the DNA matches it firmly. Size is omitted from some rows. Given values are once, few, many or a class for expanded clones.

d_call,j_call,v_call,clone_size,cdr3_nt,cdr3_aa
-,TRBJ1-5,TRBV27,-,TGTGCCAGCAGTCTAAACCGCGGTAGCAATCAGCCCCAGCATTTT,CASSLNRGSNQPQHF
TRBD1,TRBJ2-2,TRBV6-5,once,TGTGCCAGCAGTAGAGGGGGCGCGGACACCGGGGAGCTGTTTTTT,CASSRGGADTGELFF
TRBD1,TRBJ1-2,TRBV6-2/TRBV6-3,-,TGTGCCAGCAGTTACCTGACCCCTGACAGGGGACCCTATGGCTACACCTTC,CASSYLTPDRGPYGYTF
-,TRBJ2-7,TRBV3-1/TRBV3-2,-,TGTGCCAGCAGCCAACGGGCGGGATTCAACGAGCAGTACTTC,CASSQRAGFNEQYF
-,TRBJ1-1,TRBV7-8,-,TGTGCCAGCAGCTCCGGGGGTGGCACTGAAGCTTTCTTT,CASSSGGGTEAFF
-,TRBJ2-1,TRBV5-4,-,TGTGCCAGCAGCTTGCGCAGCGGAAGCTCCTACAATGAGCAGTTCTTC,CASSLRSGSSYNEQFF
-,TRBJ1-1,TRBV7-8,-,TGTGCCAGCAGCCACTCTACGTACGAAGCTTTCTTT,CASSHSTYEAFF
TRBD1,TRBJ1-2,TRBV28,-,TGTGCCAGCAGTTCCGGGACAGACTATGGCTACACCTTC,CASSSGTDYGYTF
-,TRBJ2-4,TRBV7-2,-,TGTGCCAGCAGCTTGGGGACTCAGCTCATTCAGTACTTC,CASSLGTQLIQYF
TRBD2,TRBJ2-1,TRBV4-3,-,TGCGCCAGCAGCCATGCACTAGCGGGGGGGCTGGAGCAGTTCTTC,CASSHALAGGLEQFF
TRBD1,TRBJ2-7,TRBV5-1,once,TGCGCCAGCAGCTTAGGAACCGGGACAGACTACGAGCAGTACTTC,CASSLGTGTDYEQYF
TRBD2,TRBJ2-1,TRBV24-1,-,TGTGCCACCAGTGACGCCAGCGGGAGGGACTACAATGAGCAGTTCTTC,CATSDASGRDYNEQFF
-,TRBJ2-3,TRBV5-1,-,TGCGCCAGCAGCTCCCCCCGGGGAGATACGCAGTATTTT,CASSSPRGDTQYF
-,TRBJ1-1,TRBV18,-,TGTGCCAGCTCAATGGCGGGGGGGAACACTGAAGCTTTCTTT,CASSMAGGNTEAFF
TRBD1,TRBJ2-5,TRBV5-4,-,TGTGCCAGCAGCTTCCCGGGGGTGACAGGGGGGACCCAGTACTTC,CASSFPGVTGGTQYF
TRBD1,TRBJ2-3,TRBV30,-,TGTGCCTGGGGCAGGGGGGATACGCAGTATTTT,CAWGRGDTQYF
TRBD1,TRBJ2-5,TRBV30,-,TGTGCCTGGAGTGTCCGGACAGGGTTGCGAGAGACCCAGTACTTC,CAWSVRTGLRETQYF
TRBD1,TRBJ2-5,TRBV9,-,TGTGCCAGCAGCTTGGGGACAGTTGAAGAGACCCAGTACTTC,CASSLGTVEETQYF
TRBD2,TRBJ2-7,TRBV4-1,-,TGCGCCAGCAGCCAGCGGGAGGGCCGCGACGAGCAGTACTTC,CASSQREGRDEQYF
-,TRBJ1-1,TRBV3-1/TRBV3-2,-,TGTGCCAGCAGCCGCAGAAACAGGGTGAACACTGAAGCTTTCTTT,CASSRRNRVNTEAFF
TRBD2,TRBJ2-2,TRBV7-2,-,TGTGCCAGCAGCCTTTGGGGGGGATTTAACACCGGGGAGCTGTTTTTT,CASSLWGGFNTGELFF
TRBD2,TRBJ2-7,TRBV7-2,once,TGTGCCAGCAGCTTAGTGCGGGGGACGGGCGAGCAGTACTTC,CASSLVRGTGEQYF
TRBD1,TRBJ2-5,TRBV3-1/TRBV3-2,-,TGTGCCAGCAGCCAAGGCATTACAGGGGGAGAAGAGACCCAGTACTTC,CASSQGITGGEETQYF
-,TRBJ1-3,TRBV7-2,-,TGTGCCAGCAGCTTAAGTCAGTTGCTCTCTGGAAACACCATATATTTT,CASSLSQLLSGNTIYF
TRBD2,TRBJ2-3,TRBV24-1,-,TGTGCCACCACGCGGGAGTACGGGGATACGCAGTATTTT,CATTREYGDTQYF
-,TRBJ2-5,TRBV9,-,TGTGCCAGCAGCGTAGGGGGTACGCGGGAAGAGACCCAGTACTTC,CASSVGGTREETQYF
TRBD1,TRBJ1-2,TRBV20-1,-,TGCAGTGCTAGTCAGGGGGCCGACGGCATCTATGGCTACACCTTC,CSASQGADGIYGYTF
-,TRBJ2-5,TRBV14,-,TGTGCCAGCAGCCAAGTCCGGGATCGGGAGACCCAGTACTTC,CASSQVRDRETQYF
TRBD1,TRBJ2-2,TRBV11-2,-,TGTGCCAGCAGCAGGGACAGGGCCTCCGGGGAGCTGTTTTTT,CASSRDRASGELFF
-,TRBJ1-2,TRBV21-1,-,TGTGCCAGCAGCAAAGCATGGGCCTCGATTAATGGCTACACCTTC,CASSKAWASINGYTF
TRBD1,TRBJ2-2,TRBV18,few,TGTGCCAGCTCACCTCGACAGGGTCCCAACACCGGGGAGCTGTTTTTT,CASSPRQGPNTGELFF
TRBD1,TRBJ2-1,TRBV19,-,TGTGCCAGTAGTAGACAGGGGGCAAGTGAGCAGTTCTTC,CASSRQGASEQFF
TRBD1,TRBJ1-1,TRBV7-9,-,TGTGCCAGCAGCCAGATAAACAGGGGGCTCTTCTTT,CASSQINRGLFF
TRBD1,TRBJ1-4,TRBV2,once,TGTGCCACCAATCCGGGACAGGGGTTGGGAAAACTGTTTTTT,CATNPGQGLGKLFF
-,TRBJ1-2,TRBV10-2,-,TGCGCCAGCACTCCTTGGATGGAGCGCTACGGCTACACCTTC,CASTPWMERYGYTF
TRBD2,TRBJ2-3,TRBV10-1,-,TGCGCCAGCAGTGTAGGACTAGCGGGAGCTGCGCAGTATTTT,CASSVGLAGAAQYF
-,TRBJ1-2,TRBV14,-,TGTGCCAGCAGCACCAGGGGCGGCTATGGCTACACCTTC,CASSTRGGYGYTF
TRBD2,TRBJ2-3,TRBV24-1,-,TGTGCCACCAGTGGACTAGCGGGACAAAGCACAGATACGCAGTATTTT,CATSGLAGQSTDTQYF
TRBD2,TRBJ2-7,TRBV9,-,TGTGCCAGCAGCAAAGCGGGAGGCCCCTCCTACGAGCAGTACTTC,CASSKAGGPSYEQYF
-,TRBJ1-1,TRBV28,few,TGTGCCAGCAGTTCGTTAGGGGAGGGCACTGAAGCTTTCTTT,CASSSLGEGTEAFF
-,TRBJ1-5,TRBV5-5,-,TGTGCCAGCAGCCCCCTGCAGTTAAATCAGCCCCAGCATTTT,CASSPLQLNQPQHF
-,TRBJ2-5,TRBV7-9,-,TGTGCCAGCAGCAACGGACAAGGGGGACACTTC,CASSNGQGGHF
-,TRBJ1-1,TRBV2,few,TGTGCCACCCGGACAACTGAAGCTTTCTTT,CATRTTEAFF
-,TRBJ1-2,TRBV10-2,-,TGCGCCAGCAGTCTTGCGACAGTGTACTATGGCTACACCTTC,CASSLATVYYGYTF
TRBD2,TRBJ2-7,TRBV3-1/TRBV3-2,few,TGTGCCAGCAGCCAAGACCCACAGCGGGAGGTCTACGAGCAGTACTTC,CASSQDPQREVYEQYF
TRBD1,TRBJ1-1,TRBV3-1/TRBV3-2,-,TGTGCCAGCAGCCGCAACCCTTCTGGGACAGCCAACACTGAAGCTTTCTTT,CASSRNPSGTANTEAFF
-,TRBJ1-3,TRBV4-3,once,TGCGCCAGCAGCCAAGATATCAGGGTACGAGGAAACACCATATATTTT,CASSQDIRVRGNTIYF
-,TRBJ2-6,TRBV27,-,TGTGCCAGCAGTTTACTATCCGGGGCCAACGTCCTGACTTTC,CASSLLSGANVLTF
-,TRBJ1-6,TRBV4-1,-,TGCGCCAGCAGCCAGGGGGAGGGGGGCTTTGGATCACCCCTCCACTTT,CASSQGEGGFGSPLHF
-,TRBJ2-6,TRBV7-8,-,TGTGCCAGCAGCCCCCCCGTGCAGGGTGGGTTCTTTGGGGCCAACGTCCTGACTTTC,CASSPPVQGGFFGANVLTF
TRBD1,TRBJ2-1,TRBV5-4,-,TGTGCCAGCAGCTACCGGGACAGGGGGGTTTACAATGAGCAGTTCTTC,CASSYRDRGVYNEQFF
-,TRBJ2-1,TRBV3-1/TRBV3-2,-,TGTGCCAGCAGCCAGGGAGCGGTGGGGGAGCAGTTCTTC,CASSQGAVGEQFF
TRBD2,TRBJ2-7,TRBV19,-,TGTGCCAGTAGTACGAGCGGGGGTGGGGAGCAGTACTTC,CASSTSGGGEQYF
TRBD2,TRBJ2-1,TRBV30,-,TGTGCCTATACGGGAGGAGTCTACAATGAGCAGTTCTTC,CAYTGGVYNEQFF
-,TRBJ1-6,TRBV5-1,-,TGCGCCAGCAGCTTACAGAGCTCCTATAATTCACCCCTCCACTTT,CASSLQSSYNSPLHF
-,TRBJ2-1,TRBV10-3,-,TGTGCCATCAGTGAGTCTGAGGCTAGGTTGATGAATGAGCAGTTCTTC,CAISESEARLMNEQFF
TRBD2,TRBJ2-7,TRBV5-4,-,TGTGCCAGCAGCCTACACCTAGCGGGATACGGCGAGCAGTACTTC,CASSLHLAGYGEQYF
-,TRBJ1-6,TRBV5-6,-,TGTGCCAGCAGCTTTAACGGTCGAGGGGGAGGGTCACCCCTCCACTTT,CASSFNGRGGGSPLHF
-,TRBJ2-3,TRBV30,-,TGTGCCTGGAGTATGGCCGAAAACCTGGATACGCAGTATTTT,CAWSMAENLDTQYF